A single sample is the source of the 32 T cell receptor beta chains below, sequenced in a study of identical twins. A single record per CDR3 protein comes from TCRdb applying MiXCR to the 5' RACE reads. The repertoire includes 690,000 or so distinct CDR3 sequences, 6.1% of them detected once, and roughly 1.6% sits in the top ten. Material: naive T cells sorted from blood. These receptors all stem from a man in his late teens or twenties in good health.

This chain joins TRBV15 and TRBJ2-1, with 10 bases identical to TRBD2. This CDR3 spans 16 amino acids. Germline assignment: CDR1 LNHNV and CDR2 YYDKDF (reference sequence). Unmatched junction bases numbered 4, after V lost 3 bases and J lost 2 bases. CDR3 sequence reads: CATSRGSGRAYNEQFF. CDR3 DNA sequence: TGTGCCACCAGCAGGGGCAGCGGGAGGGCCTACAATGAGCAGTTCTTC.

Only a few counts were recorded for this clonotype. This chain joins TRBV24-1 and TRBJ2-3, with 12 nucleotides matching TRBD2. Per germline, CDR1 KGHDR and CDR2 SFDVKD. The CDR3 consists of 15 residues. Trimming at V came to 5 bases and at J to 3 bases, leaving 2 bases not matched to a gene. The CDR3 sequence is CATSGLAGATDTQYF. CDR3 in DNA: TGTGCCACCAGTGGACTAGCGGGAGCTACAGATACGCAGTATTTT.

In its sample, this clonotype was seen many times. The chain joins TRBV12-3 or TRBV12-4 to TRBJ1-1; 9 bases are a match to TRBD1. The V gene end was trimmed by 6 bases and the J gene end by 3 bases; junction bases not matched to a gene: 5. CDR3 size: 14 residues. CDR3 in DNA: TGTGCCAGCAGAGACAGGGGGTTGGACACTGAAGCTTTCTTT. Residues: CASRDRGLDTEAFF.

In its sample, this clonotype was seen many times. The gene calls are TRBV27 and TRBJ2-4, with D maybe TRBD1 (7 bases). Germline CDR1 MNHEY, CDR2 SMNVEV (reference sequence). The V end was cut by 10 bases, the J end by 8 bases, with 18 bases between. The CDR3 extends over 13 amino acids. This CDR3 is CATHGGGGDIQYF. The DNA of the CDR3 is TGTGCCACCCATGGAGGGGGCGGGGACATTCAGTACTTC.

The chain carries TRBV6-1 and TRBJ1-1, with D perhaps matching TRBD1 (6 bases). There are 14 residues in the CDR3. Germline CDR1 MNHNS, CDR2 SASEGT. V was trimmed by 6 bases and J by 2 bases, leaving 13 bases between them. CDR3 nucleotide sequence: TGTGCCAGCAGATCTACGACAGGTAACACTGAAGCTTTCTTT. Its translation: CASRSTTGNTEAFF.

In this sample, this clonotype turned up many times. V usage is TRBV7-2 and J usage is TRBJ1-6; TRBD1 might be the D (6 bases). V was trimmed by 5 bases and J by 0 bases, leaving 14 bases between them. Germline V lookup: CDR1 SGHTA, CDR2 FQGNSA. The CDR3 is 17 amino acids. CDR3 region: CASSQGQLSSYNSPLHF. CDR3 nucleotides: TGTGCCAGCAGCCAGGGACAACTAAGCTCCTATAATTCACCCCTCCACTTT.

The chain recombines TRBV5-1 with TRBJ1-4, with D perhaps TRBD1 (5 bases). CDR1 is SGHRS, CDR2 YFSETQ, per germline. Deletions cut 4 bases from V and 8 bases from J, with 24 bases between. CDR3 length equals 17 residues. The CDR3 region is CASSDARLGLREEKLFF. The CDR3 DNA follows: TGCGCCAGCAGCGACGCGCGCTTGGGGCTAAGGGAGGAAAAACTGTTTTTT. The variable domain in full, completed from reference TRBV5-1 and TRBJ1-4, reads KAGVTQTPRYLIKTRGQQVTLSCSPISGHRSVSWYQQTPGQGLQFLFEYFSETQRNKGNFPGRFSGRQFSNSRSEMNVSTLELGDSALYLCASSDARLGLREEKLFFGSGTQLSVL.

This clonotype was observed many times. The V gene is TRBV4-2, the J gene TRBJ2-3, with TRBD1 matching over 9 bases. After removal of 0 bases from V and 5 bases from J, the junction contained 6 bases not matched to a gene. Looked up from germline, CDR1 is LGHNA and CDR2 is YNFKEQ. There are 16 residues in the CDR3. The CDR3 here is CASSQDRGQGRDTQYF. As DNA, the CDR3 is TGTGCCAGCAGCCAAGATCGGGGACAGGGTCGAGATACGCAGTATTTT.

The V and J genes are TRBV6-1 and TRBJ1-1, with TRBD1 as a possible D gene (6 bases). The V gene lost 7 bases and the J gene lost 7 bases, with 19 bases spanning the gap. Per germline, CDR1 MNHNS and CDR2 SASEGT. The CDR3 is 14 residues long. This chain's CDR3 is CASKEGGGGIEAFF. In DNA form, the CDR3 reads TGTGCCAGCAAGGAGGGGGGAGGTGGAATTGAAGCTTTCTTT.

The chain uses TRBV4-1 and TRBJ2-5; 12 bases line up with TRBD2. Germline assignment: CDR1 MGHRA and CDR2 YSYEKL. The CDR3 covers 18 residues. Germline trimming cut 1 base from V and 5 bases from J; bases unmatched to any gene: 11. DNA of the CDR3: TGCGCCAGCAGCCAAGGGGCTAGCGGGAGGGCCAGGAGTGAGACCCAGTACTTC. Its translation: CASSQGASGRARSETQYF.

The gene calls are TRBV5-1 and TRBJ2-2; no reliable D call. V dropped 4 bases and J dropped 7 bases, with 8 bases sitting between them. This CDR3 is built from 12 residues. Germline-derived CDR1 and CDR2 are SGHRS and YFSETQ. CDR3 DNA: TGCGCCAGCAGCCGATACAGCGGGGAGCTGTTTTTT. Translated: CASSRYSGELFF.

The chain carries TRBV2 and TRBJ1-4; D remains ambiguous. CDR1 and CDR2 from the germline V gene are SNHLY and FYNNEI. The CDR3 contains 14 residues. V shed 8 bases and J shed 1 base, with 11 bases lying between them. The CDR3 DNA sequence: TGTGCCAGCCTAGAAGAAGTAACTAATGAAAAACTGTTTTTT. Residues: CASLEEVTNEKLFF.

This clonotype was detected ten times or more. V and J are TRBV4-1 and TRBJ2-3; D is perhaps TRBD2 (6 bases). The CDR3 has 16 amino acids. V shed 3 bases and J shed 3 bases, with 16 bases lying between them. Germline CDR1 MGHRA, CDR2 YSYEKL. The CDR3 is CASSQGWGEVTDTQYF. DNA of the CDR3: TGCGCCAGCAGCCAGGGATGGGGGGAGGTTACAGATACGCAGTATTTT.

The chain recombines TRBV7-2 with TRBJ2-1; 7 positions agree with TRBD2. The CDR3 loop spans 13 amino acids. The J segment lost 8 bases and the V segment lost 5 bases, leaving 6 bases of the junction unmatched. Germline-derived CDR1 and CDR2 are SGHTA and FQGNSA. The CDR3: CASSHGGSHEQFF. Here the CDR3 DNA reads TGTGCCAGCAGCCACGGCGGGAGTCATGAGCAGTTCTTC.

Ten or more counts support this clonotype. The CDR3 here is CASSFGRQEDTQYF. DNA for the CDR3: TGCGCCAGCAGCTTTGGCAGACAGGAAGATACGCAGTATTTT. The chain combines TRBV5-1 with TRBJ2-3, with D possibly being TRBD1 (6 bases). The germline V gene has CDR1 SGHRS and CDR2 YFSETQ. The V gene lost 2 bases and the J gene lost 5 bases, with 12 bases spanning the gap. This CDR3 region has 14 residues.

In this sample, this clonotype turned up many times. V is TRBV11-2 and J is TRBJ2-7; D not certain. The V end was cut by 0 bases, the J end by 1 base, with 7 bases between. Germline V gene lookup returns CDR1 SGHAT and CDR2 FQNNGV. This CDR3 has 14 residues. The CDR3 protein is CASSLDWKSYEQYV. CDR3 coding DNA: TGTGCCAGCAGCTTAGATTGGAAGTCCTACGAGCAGTACGTC.

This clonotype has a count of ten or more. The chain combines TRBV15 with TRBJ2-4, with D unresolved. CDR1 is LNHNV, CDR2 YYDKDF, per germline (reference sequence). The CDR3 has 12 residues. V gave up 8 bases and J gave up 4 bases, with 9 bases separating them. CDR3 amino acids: CATSAQKNIQYF. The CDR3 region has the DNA TGTGCCACCTCGGCGCAGAAAAACATTCAGTACTTC.

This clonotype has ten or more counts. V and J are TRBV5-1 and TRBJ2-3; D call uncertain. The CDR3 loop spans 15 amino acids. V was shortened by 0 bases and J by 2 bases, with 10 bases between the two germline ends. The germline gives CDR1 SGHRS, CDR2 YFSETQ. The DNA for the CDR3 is TGCGCCAGCAGCTTGGTACCAGATCCCACAGATACGCAGTATTTT. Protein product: CASSLVPDPTDTQYF.

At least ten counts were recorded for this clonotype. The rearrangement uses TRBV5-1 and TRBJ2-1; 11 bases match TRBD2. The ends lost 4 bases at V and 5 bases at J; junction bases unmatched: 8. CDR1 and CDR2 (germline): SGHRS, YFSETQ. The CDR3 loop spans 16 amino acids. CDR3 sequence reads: CASSHPLAGDHNEQFF. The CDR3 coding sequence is TGCGCCAGCAGCCACCCACTAGCGGGGGACCACAATGAGCAGTTCTTC.

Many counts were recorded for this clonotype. The CDR3 sequence is CSSQSGSFQFF. The CDR3 region has the DNA TGCAGCTCCCAGTCAGGCTCCTTCCAGTTCTTC. This chain uses TRBV29-1 with TRBJ2-1, with D unresolved. The V and J ends lost 8 bases and 13 bases respectively, with 18 bases between them. Germline values: CDR1 SQVTM, CDR2 ANQGSEA. The CDR3 runs to 11 residues.

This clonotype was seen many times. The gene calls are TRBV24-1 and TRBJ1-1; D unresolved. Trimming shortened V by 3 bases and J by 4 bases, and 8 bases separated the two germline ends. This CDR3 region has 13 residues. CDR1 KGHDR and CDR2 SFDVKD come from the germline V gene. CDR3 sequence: CATSDLHRTEAFF. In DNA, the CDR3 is TGTGCCACCAGTGATCTACATCGCACTGAAGCTTTCTTT.

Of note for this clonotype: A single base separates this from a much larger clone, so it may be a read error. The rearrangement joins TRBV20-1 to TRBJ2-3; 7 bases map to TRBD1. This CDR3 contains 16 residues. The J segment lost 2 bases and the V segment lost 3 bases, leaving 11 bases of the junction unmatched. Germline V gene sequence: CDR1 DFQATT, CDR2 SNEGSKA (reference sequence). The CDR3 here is CSASPLTGSDTDTQYF. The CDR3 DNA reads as TGCAGTGCTAGTCCCCTGACAGGGTCCGACACAGATACGCAGTATTTT.

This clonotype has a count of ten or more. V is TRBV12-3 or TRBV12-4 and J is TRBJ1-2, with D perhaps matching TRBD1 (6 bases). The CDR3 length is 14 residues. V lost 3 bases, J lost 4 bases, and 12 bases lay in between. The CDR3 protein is CASSFSGAGYGYTF. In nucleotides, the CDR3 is TGTGCCAGCAGTTTCTCAGGGGCGGGCTATGGCTACACCTTC.

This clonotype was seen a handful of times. The CDR3, as DNA: TGTGCCAGCAGCTTCAACAGGGGGTTCGAGCAGTACTTC. Protein: CASSFNRGFEQYF. The chain couples TRBV5-5 to TRBJ2-7, with 8 bases identical to TRBD1. Germline CDR1 and CDR2: SGHKS and YYEKEE (reference sequence). The CDR3 runs 13 residues. V was clipped by 2 bases and J by 6 bases; unmatched bases: 4.

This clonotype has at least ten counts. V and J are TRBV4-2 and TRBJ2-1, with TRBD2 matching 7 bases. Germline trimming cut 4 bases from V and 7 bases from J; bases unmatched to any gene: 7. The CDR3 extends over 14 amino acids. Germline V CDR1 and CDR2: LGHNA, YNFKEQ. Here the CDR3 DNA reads TGTGCCAGCAGCCCCCGGGCGGGAGTAAATGAGCAGTTCTTC. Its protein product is CASSPRAGVNEQFF.

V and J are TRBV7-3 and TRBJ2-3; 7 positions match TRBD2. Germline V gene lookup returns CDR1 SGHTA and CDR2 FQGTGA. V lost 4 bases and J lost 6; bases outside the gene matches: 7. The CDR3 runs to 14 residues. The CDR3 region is CASSSGEGQDTQYF. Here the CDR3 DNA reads TGTGCCAGCAGCTCCGGGGAGGGGCAGGATACGCAGTATTTT.

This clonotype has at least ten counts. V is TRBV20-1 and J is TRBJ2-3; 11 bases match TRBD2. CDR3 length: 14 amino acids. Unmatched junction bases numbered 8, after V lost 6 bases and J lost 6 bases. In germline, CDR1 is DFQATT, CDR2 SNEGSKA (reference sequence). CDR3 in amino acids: CSASSGRIPDTQYF. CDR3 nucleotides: TGCAGTGCCTCTAGCGGGAGGATTCCGGATACGCAGTATTTT.

Here the CDR3 DNA reads TGTGCCAGCAGTTCAGGGGGTTTTTCCGGGGAGCTGTTTTTT. Encoded protein: CASSSGGFSGELFF. The chain has TRBV27 and TRBJ2-2, with 7 positions matching TRBD1. The CDR3 has 14 residues. CDR1 and CDR2 from the germline V gene are MNHEY and SMNVEV (reference sequence). The trim removed 4 bases at V and 6 bases at J, leaving 5 bases unmatched.

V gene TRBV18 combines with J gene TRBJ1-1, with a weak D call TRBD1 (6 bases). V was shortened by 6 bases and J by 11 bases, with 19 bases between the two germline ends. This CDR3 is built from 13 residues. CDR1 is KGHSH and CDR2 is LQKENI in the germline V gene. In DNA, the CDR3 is TGTGCCAGCTCTACTAGCAGGACAGTAGGCGCTTTCTTT. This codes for CASSTSRTVGAFF.

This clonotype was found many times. The CDR3 sequence is CASSPGTRQYV. As DNA, the CDR3 is TGTGCCAGCAGCCCAGGGACTAGGCAGTACGTC. The V gene is TRBV11-2, the J gene TRBJ2-7; 8 bases line up with TRBD2. The V gene's germline CDR1 is SGHAT and CDR2 FQNNGV. This CDR3 contains 11 residues. J was trimmed by 9 bases and V by 5 bases; bases with no gene match: 3.

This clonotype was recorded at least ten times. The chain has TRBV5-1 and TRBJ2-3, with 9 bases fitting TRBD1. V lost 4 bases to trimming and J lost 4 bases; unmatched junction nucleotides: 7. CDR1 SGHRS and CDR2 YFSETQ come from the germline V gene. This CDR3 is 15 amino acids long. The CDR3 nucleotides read TGCGCCAGCAGCGTGGACAGGGGAGGGCCAGATACGCAGTATTTT. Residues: CASSVDRGGPDTQYF.

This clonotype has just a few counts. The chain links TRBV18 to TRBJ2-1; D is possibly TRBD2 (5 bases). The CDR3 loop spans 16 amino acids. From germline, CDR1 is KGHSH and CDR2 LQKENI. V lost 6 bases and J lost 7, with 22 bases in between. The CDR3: CASSGIRQKGRNEQFF. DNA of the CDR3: TGTGCCAGCTCGGGGATACGGCAGAAAGGGAGAAATGAGCAGTTCTTC.